The entry below describes one T cell receptor (beta chain). Germline V gene data show CDR1 as SGHRS and CDR2 as YFSETQ. J lost 3 bases, V lost 6 bases, and 10 bases had no gene match. The CDR3 runs 15 residues. In the original processing: Nucleated cell counts were estimated from reference gene primer amplification. Here immunoSEQ multiplex PCR was the method, and the copy in TCRdb shows in-frame clones only, minus some. The V and J calls and clone size are taken from that table; D and trimming were inferred from the DNA. The sample shows some 200,000 clones, 80% to 90% of them seen only once. The Seattle site enrolled patients during active infection and followed them longitudinally. The data are from a study of blood T cell repertoires in COVID-19. Study context: Acute and convalescent COVID-19 samples came from the United States, Italy and Spain. Sources were T cells, B-cell-depleted T cells, or PBMCs; the material itself was cDNA or gDNA.

The chain combines TRBV5-1 with TRBJ2-7; 9 nucleotides agree with TRBD2. What was sequenced was peripheral blood. This sequence was found in a woman in her 40s with COVID-19, enrolled during active disease. The CDR3 is CASTQGSGSFYEQYF. DNA of the CDR3: TGCGCCAGCACCCAAGGTAGCGGGAGTTTCTACGAGCAGTACTTC.